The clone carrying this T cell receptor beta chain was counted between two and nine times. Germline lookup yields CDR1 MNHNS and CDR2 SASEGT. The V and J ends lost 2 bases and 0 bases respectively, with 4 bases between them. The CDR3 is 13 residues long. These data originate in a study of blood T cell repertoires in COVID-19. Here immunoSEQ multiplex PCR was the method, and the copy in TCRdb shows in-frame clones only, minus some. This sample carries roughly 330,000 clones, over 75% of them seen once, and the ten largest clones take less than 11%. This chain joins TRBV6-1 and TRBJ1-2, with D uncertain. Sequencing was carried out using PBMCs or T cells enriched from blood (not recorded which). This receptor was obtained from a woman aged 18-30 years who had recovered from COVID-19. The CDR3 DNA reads TGTGCCAGCAGTGAACAGTCTAACTATGGCTACACCTTC. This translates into CASSEQSNYGYTF.